This is a list of T cell receptor beta chains from one sample in a study of cytotoxic CD8 clonotypes in ibrutinib-treated CLL. Assay: immunoSEQ multiplex PCR; the TCRdb copy retains only in-frame clones and omits some. The repertoire holds around 150,000 clones, with approximately 91% as singletons. This sample comprised PBMCs, obtained at disease progression, from a patient treated with ibrutinib. The receptors here all came from a human donor with chronic lymphocytic leukemia. The conserved cysteine and the conserved F or W are not part of the CDR3 here. The order of the fields is V gene, J gene, CDR3 protein.

v_gene: TRBV7-9; j_gene: TRBJ2-6; CDR3aa: ASSQVSRSFSGANVLT
v_gene: TRBV7-7; j_gene: TRBJ2-2; CDR3aa: ASSLGGGANTGELF
v_gene: TRBV25-1; j_gene: TRBJ2-7; CDR3aa: AATGGYEQY
v_gene: TRBV9; j_gene: TRBJ2-7; CDR3aa: ASSPDRGPYEQY
v_gene: TRBV5-1; j_gene: TRBJ2-5; CDR3aa: ASSLEIAAETQY
v_gene: TRBV28; j_gene: TRBJ1-2; CDR3aa: ASSPGQYPNYGYT
v_gene: TRBV11-1; j_gene: TRBJ1-2; CDR3aa: ASSSRQGKGGYT
v_gene: TRBV4-1; j_gene: TRBJ2-3; CDR3aa: ASSHLGQVTDTQY
v_gene: TRBV19; j_gene: TRBJ1-5; CDR3aa: GTSVKSWGNQPQH
v_gene: TRBV2; j_gene: TRBJ2-7; CDR3aa: ASSVRDRGFYEQY
v_gene: TRBV11-2; j_gene: TRBJ2-5; CDR3aa: ASSPTTGTGETQY
v_gene: TRBV2; j_gene: TRBJ1-4; CDR3aa: ASSLDRATNEKLF
v_gene: TRBV2; j_gene: TRBJ2-5; CDR3aa: ATGNQETQY
v_gene: TRBV15; j_gene: TRBJ2-7; CDR3aa: ATSRDSAVRTYEQY
v_gene: TRBV28; j_gene: TRBJ1-1; CDR3aa: ASSLIGTAVNTEAF
v_gene: TRBV27; j_gene: TRBJ2-5; CDR3aa: ATRVSGREGPETQY
v_gene: TRBV5-1; j_gene: TRBJ2-7; CDR3aa: ASSLDQYGGVSYEQY
v_gene: TRBV28; j_gene: TRBJ2-1; CDR3aa: ASNLPSGVPNEQF
v_gene: TRBV30; j_gene: TRBJ1-2; CDR3aa: ASYRVLYGYT
v_gene: TRBV5-1; j_gene: TRBJ2-3; CDR3aa: ASSLGSAGLDTQY
v_gene: TRBV5-6; j_gene: TRBJ1-3; CDR3aa: ASSTTGTGGNTIY
v_gene: TRBV7-6; j_gene: TRBJ2-6; CDR3aa: ASSSTGFSSGANVLT
v_gene: TRBV6-4; j_gene: TRBJ2-3; CDR3aa: ASALRAGGPDTQY
v_gene: TRBV4-1; j_gene: TRBJ2-1; CDR3aa: ASSQFAGLAAPGRF
v_gene: TRBV28; j_gene: TRBJ2-7; CDR3aa: ASTGSMQY
v_gene: TRBV2; j_gene: TRBJ1-2; CDR3aa: ASSEGDYYGYT
v_gene: TRBV9; j_gene: TRBJ1-4; CDR3aa: ASSPGQGLEKLF
v_gene: TRBV7-7; j_gene: TRBJ2-3; CDR3aa: ASSRERTDTQY
v_gene: TRBV6-1; j_gene: TRBJ1-1; CDR3aa: ASSGLYSLNTEAF
v_gene: TRBV11-3; j_gene: TRBJ2-1; CDR3aa: ASSGTHRGGEQF
v_gene: TRBV7-2; j_gene: TRBJ2-3; CDR3aa: ASSLRRTATDTQY
v_gene: TRBV27; j_gene: TRBJ1-4; CDR3aa: ASSPLGRNEKLF
v_gene: TRBV27; j_gene: TRBJ2-7; CDR3aa: ASSFTLPGAYEQY
v_gene: TRBV7-2; j_gene: TRBJ1-5; CDR3aa: ASSLVATESNQPQH
v_gene: TRBV28; j_gene: TRBJ1-3; CDR3aa: ASSLWLEGTGGNTIY
v_gene: TRBV2; j_gene: TRBJ1-2; CDR3aa: ASSPRNYGYT
v_gene: TRBV11-2; j_gene: TRBJ1-1; CDR3aa: ASSLAARRMNTEAF
v_gene: TRBV29-1; j_gene: TRBJ2-3; CDR3aa: SAAGGRDTQY
v_gene: TRBV4-1; j_gene: TRBJ1-1; CDR3aa: ASSQGLDRVGTEAF
v_gene: TRBV19; j_gene: TRBJ2-7; CDR3aa: ASSARTSDESEQY
v_gene: TRBV18; j_gene: TRBJ2-7; CDR3aa: ASSTKSGEQY
v_gene: TRBV6-5; j_gene: TRBJ2-7; CDR3aa: ASSYSSPYHYEQY
v_gene: TRBV4-1; j_gene: TRBJ1-5; CDR3aa: ASSQDSGQGGRQPQH
v_gene: TRBV6-7; j_gene: TRBJ2-1; CDR3aa: ASSYGAGAPYNEQF
v_gene: TRBV5-1; j_gene: TRBJ2-3; CDR3aa: ASSLSLAGDRDTQY
v_gene: TRBV19; j_gene: TRBJ2-2; CDR3aa: ASSIGASGRTGELF
v_gene: TRBV5-4; j_gene: TRBJ1-2; CDR3aa: ASSAPQGAGGYT
v_gene: TRBV25-1; j_gene: TRBJ2-1; CDR3aa: ASSSRTGGYNEQF
v_gene: TRBV28; j_gene: TRBJ1-1; CDR3aa: ANQGAPGTGENTEAF
v_gene: TRBV9; j_gene: TRBJ2-1; CDR3aa: ASSVGTLAVEQF
v_gene: TRBV7-3; j_gene: TRBJ1-3; CDR3aa: ASSLNPLEASGNTIY
v_gene: TRBV7-2; j_gene: TRBJ2-5; CDR3aa: ASSLLLGGRETQY
v_gene: TRBV18; j_gene: TRBJ1-5; CDR3aa: ASSPLGYSNQPQH
v_gene: TRBV5-1; j_gene: TRBJ1-1; CDR3aa: ASSSPRGGTEAF
v_gene: TRBV7-3; j_gene: TRBJ2-2; CDR3aa: ASRDRGPGELF
v_gene: TRBV7-2; j_gene: TRBJ2-1; CDR3aa: ASRVAGADNEQF
v_gene: TRBV7-2; j_gene: TRBJ2-5; CDR3aa: ASSPRVRRQETQY